This T cell receptor beta chain was observed in a study of beta chain features in type 1 diabetes. The study, taken as a whole, reports: In all four CD4+ subsets, TCRB CDR3 length was significantly, moderately reduced in type 1 diabetes.

Germline CDR1 SEHNR, CDR2 FQNEAQ (reference sequence). This CDR3 has 15 amino acids. J gave up 8 bases and V 2 bases, and 8 bases lay outside the gene matches. Concerning this clone itself: Its target is unknown.

Expressed TCRB transcripts were sequenced because the isolated RNA had all been reverse transcribed beforehand. Sequenced by immunoSEQ multiplex PCR; TCRdb stores in-frame clones only, minus some. The table has 25,000 to 30,000 clones, almost 65% seen once. Source material: Tregs from blood. The TCR comes from a woman aged 25-40 years with type 1 diabetes. The chain combines TRBV7-9 with TRBJ1-4; 7 nucleotides match TRBD1. Here the CDR3 reads CASSLMTGWLEKLFF. Here the CDR3 DNA reads TGTGCCAGCAGCTTAATGACAGGGTGGTTGGAAAAACTGTTTTTT.